A single sample is the source of the 30 T cell receptor beta chains below, sequenced in a study of identical twins. TCRdb analysed the 5' RACE reads with MiXCR anew, one entry per CDR3 protein. The sample includes 550,000 to 800,000 distinct CDR3 sequences, less than 9% of them seen just once. These records were also assigned to another study, of yellow fever vaccine responses in identical twins.

Sequencing input: PBMCs. The receptors derive from a woman younger than 35 in good health.

This clonotype appeared a few times. The chain uses TRBV14 and TRBJ2-1; 7 positions match TRBD2. The CDR3 has 15 amino acids. The junction had 3 bases not matched to a gene; V was cut back by 3 bases and J by 1 base. Looked up from germline, CDR1 is SGHDN and CDR2 is FVKESK. The CDR3 is CASSHWEGSYNEQFF. Written as DNA, the CDR3 is TGTGCCAGCAGCCATTGGGAGGGATCCTACAATGAGCAGTTCTTC.

This clonotype was detected ten times or more. This sequence joins TRBV25-1 and TRBJ2-3; either TRBD1 or TRBD2 may fit D (5 bases each). The V end was cut by 6 bases, the J end by 0 bases, with 13 bases between. The CDR3 is 15 residues long. Germline-derived CDR1 and CDR2 are MGHDK and SYGVNS. The CDR3 loop reads CASRPNRDSTDTQYF. CDR3 in DNA: TGTGCCAGCAGACCGAATCGGGACAGCACAGATACGCAGTATTTT. The full variable domain, its missing parts supplied by reference TRBV25-1 and TRBJ2-3, is EADIYQTPRYLVIGTGKKITLECSQTMGHDKMYWYQQDPGMELHLIHYSYGVNSTEKGDLSSESTVSRIRTEHFPLTLESARPSHTSQYLCASRPNRDSTDTQYFGPGTRLTVL.

This clonotype has at least ten counts. This rearrangement joins TRBV12-3 or TRBV12-4 to TRBJ2-1, with 9 bases fitting TRBD1. Trimming removed 7 bases from V and 5 bases from J; junction bases left unmatched: 9. The CDR3 consists of 15 residues. DNA for the CDR3: TGTGCCAGCAACCCCGGGACAGGGACGGACAATGAGCAGTTCTTC. This translates into CASNPGTGTDNEQFF.

The rearrangement joins TRBV13 to TRBJ2-7; D is unclear. Trimming cost V 3 bases and J 3 bases, with 9 bases left between them. CDR3 length: 13 amino acids. From germline, CDR1 is PRHDT and CDR2 FYEKMQ (reference sequence). The CDR3 coding sequence is TGTGCCAGCAGCTTTGGCAGCATCTACGAGCAGTACTTC. Protein sequence: CASSFGSIYEQYF. Complete variable domain (other parts from reference TRBV13 and TRBJ2-7): AAGVIQSPRHLIKEKRETATLKCYPIPRHDTVYWYQQGPGQDPQFLISFYEKMQSDKGSIPDRFSAQQFSDYHSELNMSSLELGDSALYFCASSFGSIYEQYFGPGTRLTVT.

There are many counts of this clonotype. J is TRBJ1-4 and V is TRBV5-1; D is unclear. Trimming took 0 bases from V and 8 from J, leaving 17 bases between them. Germline V gene data show CDR1 as SGHRS and CDR2 as YFSETQ. This CDR3 contains 16 residues. CDR3 protein: CASSLDFRGYGEKLFF. Written as DNA, the CDR3 is TGCGCCAGCAGCTTGGATTTTCGAGGGTATGGGGAAAAACTGTTTTTT.

V gene TRBV3-1 combines with J gene TRBJ2-1, with D perhaps matching TRBD2 (6 bases). CDR1 and CDR2 (germline): LGHDT, YNNKEL (reference sequence). The CDR3 runs 13 residues. V lost 7 bases and J lost 7, with 14 bases in between. CDR3 nucleotide sequence: TGTGCCAGCACCCCCAACGGGGGTAATGAGCAGTTCTTC. Amino acid sequence: CASTPNGGNEQFF.

This clonotype was detected ten times or more. The V call is TRBV7-6, the J call TRBJ2-3; D is perhaps TRBD1 or TRBD2 (6 bases each). The CDR3 runs to 17 residues. V was shortened by 4 bases and J by 1 base, with 18 bases between the two germline ends. CDR1 is SGHVS, CDR2 FNYEAQ, per germline. CDR3 sequence (DNA): TGTGCCAGCAGCTCCAATTTACCGGGGGCCGGCACAGATACGCAGTATTTT. Translation gives CASSSNLPGAGTDTQYF.

This clonotype was detected only a few times. This rearrangement joins TRBV20-1 to TRBJ2-2; D uncertain. In germline, CDR1 is DFQATT, CDR2 SNEGSKA (reference sequence). This CDR3 comprises 14 residues. Trimming shortened V by 3 bases and J by 0 bases, and 8 bases separated the two germline ends. This CDR3 reads CSASREPNTGELFF. The CDR3 nucleotides are TGCAGTGCTAGTCGAGAGCCGAACACCGGGGAGCTGTTTTTT.

This clonotype has just a few counts. The V call is TRBV20-1, the J call TRBJ2-1; TRBD2 aligns across 8 bases. With V trimmed by 8 bases and J by 4 bases, 7 bases remained unmatched. This CDR3 region has 13 residues. Germline lookup yields CDR1 DFQATT and CDR2 SNEGSKA (reference sequence). This CDR3 reads CSFRTSWYNEQFF. The CDR3 DNA reads TGCAGTTTTAGGACTAGCTGGTACAATGAGCAGTTCTTC.

The gene calls are TRBV2 and TRBJ2-7; 15 bases line up with TRBD2. V lost 6 bases to trimming and J lost 6 bases; unmatched junction nucleotides: 6. This CDR3 contains 15 residues. In germline, CDR1 is SNHLY, CDR2 FYNNEI. For the CDR3, the DNA is TGTGCCAGCAGGGACCCGGGACTAGCGGGAGGCGAGCAGTACTTC. It is translated as CASRDPGLAGGEQYF.

The chain employs TRBV6-1 and TRBJ1-2; 7 bases are a match to TRBD1. Trimming cost V 4 bases and J 1 base; bases outside gene matches: 3. The germline gives CDR1 MNHNS, CDR2 SASEGT. The CDR3 is made up of 14 amino acids. CDR3 DNA: TGTGCCAGCAGTGGGGACAGAGATAACTATGGCTACACCTTC. This translates into CASSGDRDNYGYTF.

The chain recombines TRBV28 with TRBJ2-3, with D tentatively TRBD2 (6 bases). Germline V CDR1 and CDR2: MDHEN, SYDVKM. Trimming left V 6 bases short and J 6 bases short, with 16 bases between. The CDR3 runs to 14 residues. DNA for the CDR3: TGTGCCAGCAGCGACGCCGGGGGTCCGGATACGCAGTATTTT. Protein product: CASSDAGGPDTQYF. Together with reference TRBV28 and TRBJ2-3, the CDR3 gives the full variable domain: DVKVTQSSRYLVKRTGEKVFLECVQDMDHENMFWYRQDPGLGLRLIYFSYDVKMKEKGDIPEGYSVSREKKERFSLILESASTNQTSMYLCASSDAGGPDTQYFGPGTRLTVL.

J is TRBJ2-1 and V is TRBV29-1, with unresolved D. The CDR3 has 13 residues. CDR1 is SQVTM and CDR2 is ANQGSEA in the germline V gene. Trimming cost V 7 bases and J 0 bases, with 10 bases left between them. CDR3 loop: CSDVQSSYNEQFF. The DNA for the CDR3 is TGCAGCGACGTCCAAAGCTCCTACAATGAGCAGTTCTTC.

There are a few counts of this clonotype. The V and J genes are TRBV6-1 and TRBJ2-3; 13 bases agree with TRBD2. CDR1 is MNHNS, CDR2 SASEGT, per germline. The CDR3 consists of 16 residues. J was trimmed by 4 bases and V by 1 base; bases with no gene match: 2. The CDR3: CASSEGTSGSPDTQYF. The CDR3 region has the DNA TGTGCCAGCAGTGAAGGGACTAGCGGGAGTCCAGATACGCAGTATTTT.

This clonotype was recorded at least ten times. The rearrangement links TRBV20-1 to TRBJ1-6, with D possibly matching TRBD1 (5 bases). The CDR3 consists of 11 residues. Germline CDR1 reads DFQATT; CDR2 reads SNEGSKA (reference sequence). V was shortened by 6 bases and J by 8 bases, with 8 bases between the two germline ends. The CDR3 DNA sequence: TGCAGTGCGCAGGGAGATTCACCCCTCCACTTT. The encoded protein is CSAQGDSPLHF.

The genes are TRBV7-9 and TRBJ1-6, with D perhaps TRBD1 (5 bases). With 3 bases removed from V and 0 bases from J, the gap between germline ends came to 9 bases. The CDR3 runs 16 residues. Germline V gene data show CDR1 as SEHNR and CDR2 as FQNEAQ (reference sequence). CDR3 DNA: TGTGCCAGCAGCTTGGGGGAGACCTCCTATAATTCACCCCTCCACTTT. Translating it yields CASSLGETSYNSPLHF.

Only a few counts were recorded for this clonotype. V is TRBV24-1 and J is TRBJ2-2, with D perhaps TRBD2 (5 bases). Germline CDR1 KGHDR, CDR2 SFDVKD. The CDR3 is 15 residues long. Trimming took 4 bases from V and 5 from J, leaving 13 bases between them. CDR3 sequence: CATSEDPRGTGELFF. Written as DNA, the CDR3 is TGTGCCACCAGTGAGGACCCAAGAGGGACCGGGGAGCTGTTTTTT.

With respect to this clonotype: One end of the junction is discordant with germline, which a read error may explain. J is TRBJ2-1 and V is TRBV29-1, with 8 bases matching TRBD2. The CDR3 is made up of 17 amino acids. The germline V gene has CDR1 SQVTM and CDR2 ANQGSEA. CDR3 nucleotide sequence: TGCAGGGTTGATGATTCCTGGCGGGAGGCCCCCTACAATGAGCAGTTCTTC. Protein sequence: CRVDDSWREAPYNEQFF.

This clonotype was picked up many times. Because the CDR3's place on the DNA is in doubt, the DNA is left out and the CDR3 is given as listed by TCRdb. CDR3 protein: CSTTFGEGTSSYF. J is TRBJ2-3 and V is TRBV29-1; TRBD2 was called by the table and not checked on the DNA. Both ends counted, the CDR3 spans 13 residues. Germline V gives CDR1 SQVTM, CDR2 ANQGSEA.

The V gene is TRBV6-5, the J gene TRBJ1-2; tentatively, D is TRBD1 (5 bases). V lost 5 bases and J lost 1, with 14 bases in between. CDR1 and CDR2 (germline): MNHEY, SVGAGI. The CDR3 is made up of 15 amino acids. This CDR3 reads CASSTNRPYNYGYTF. As DNA, the CDR3 is TGTGCCAGCAGTACTAACAGGCCATATAACTATGGCTACACCTTC.

This clonotype came up many times. The chain has TRBV2 and TRBJ1-1; 7 positions agree with TRBD1. Germline CDR1 is SNHLY and CDR2 is FYNNEI. V lost 4 bases to trimming and J lost 9 bases; unmatched junction nucleotides: 5. The CDR3 totals 12 residues. CDR3 sequence: CASSVETGKAFF. The CDR3 bases are TGTGCCAGCAGTGTGGAGACAGGGAAAGCTTTCTTT.

This clonotype was recorded a few times. The gene calls are TRBV5-1 and TRBJ2-1, with 11 positions matching TRBD2. Germline V gene data show CDR1 as SGHRS and CDR2 as YFSETQ. J lost 0 bases, V lost 7 bases, and 6 bases had no gene match. CDR3 length equals 16 residues. The CDR3 loop reads CASGIAGGSSYNEQFF. The CDR3 DNA is TGCGCCAGCGGAATAGCGGGGGGGAGCTCCTACAATGAGCAGTTCTTC.

This clonotype was counted a few times. The chain carries TRBV5-6 and TRBJ1-2; D remains ambiguous. The CDR3 runs to 11 residues. V was cut by 3 bases and J by 14 bases, with 14 bases left in between. The germline V gene has CDR1 SGHDT and CDR2 YYEEEE. CDR3 DNA: TGTGCCAGCAGCTCACAGACGGCGCTTACCTTC. Protein: CASSSQTALTF.

This clonotype has ten or more counts. This sequence joins TRBV5-1 and TRBJ2-5, with a possible D match to TRBD1 (6 bases). This CDR3 has 15 amino acids. CDR1 is SGHRS and CDR2 is YFSETQ in the germline V gene. Trimming left V 0 bases short and J 0 bases short, with 9 bases between. The CDR3 DNA follows: TGCGCCAGCAGCTTGGCCGGGACATACCAAGAGACCCAGTACTTC. Residues: CASSLAGTYQETQYF. Supplemented by reference TRBV5-1 and TRBJ2-5, the full variable domain reads KAGVTQTPRYLIKTRGQQVTLSCSPISGHRSVSWYQQTPGQGLQFLFEYFSETQRNKGNFPGRFSGRQFSNSRSEMNVSTLELGDSALYLCASSLAGTYQETQYFGPGTRLLVL.

This sequence joins TRBV20-1 and TRBJ2-5, with D possibly matching TRBD2 (5 bases). The CDR3 is made up of 15 amino acids. V dropped 3 bases and J dropped 2 bases, with 16 bases sitting between them. CDR1 DFQATT and CDR2 SNEGSKA come from the germline V gene (reference sequence). CDR3 DNA: TGCAGTGCTAGGACTATCGTCGGAGCTCAAGAGACCCAGTACTTC. It encodes CSARTIVGAQETQYF.

This clonotype was recorded many times. The CDR3 reads CASSDRTDTQYF. In nucleotides, the CDR3 is TGTGCCAGCAGTGACAGAACAGATACGCAGTATTTT. This rearrangement joins TRBV6-4 to TRBJ2-3, with unresolved D. Germline values: CDR1 MRHNA, CDR2 SNTAGT. V lost 2 bases and J lost 3, with 3 bases in between. CDR3 length: 12 amino acids.

In its sample, this clonotype was seen many times. The chain uses TRBV28 and TRBJ2-2; 7 bases fit TRBD2. This CDR3 has 15 residues. The germline gives CDR1 MDHEN, CDR2 SYDVKM. V lost 7 bases to trimming and J lost 7 bases; unmatched junction nucleotides: 12. CDR3 sequence: CASIGQPWGGGELFF. In DNA form, the CDR3 reads TGTGCCAGCATCGGGCAGCCGTGGGGGGGCGGGGAGCTGTTTTTT.

This clonotype was seen once. The conserved final phenylalanine or tryptophan is absent from the CDR3, which likely points to a read error. The chain couples TRBV7-9 to TRBJ2-3, with a tentative D call TRBD1 (5 bases). Germline V gives CDR1 SEHNR, CDR2 FQNEAQ (reference sequence). CDR3 length equals 16 residues. Trimming left V 4 bases short and J 0 bases short, with 14 bases between. As DNA, the CDR3 is TGTGCCAGCAGCTCTCAGGGCCGACCTAGCACAGATACGCAGTATTCT. Encoded protein: CASSSQGRPSTDTQYS.

The rearrangement links TRBV20-1 to TRBJ1-5; D possibly corresponds to TRBD1 (5 bases). Trimming took off 3 bases at V and 4 bases at J, with 13 bases between the two ends. The germline V gene has CDR1 DFQATT and CDR2 SNEGSKA (reference sequence). The CDR3 spans 14 residues. CDR3: CSASPGDANQPQHF. CDR3 DNA sequence: TGCAGTGCTAGCCCCGGGGACGCGAATCAGCCCCAGCATTTT.

This clonotype was picked up many times. The J gene is TRBJ2-5, the V gene TRBV15, with D possibly TRBD2 on 5 matching bases. This CDR3 has 14 residues. V was trimmed by 0 bases and J by 4 bases, leaving 9 bases between them. Germline assignment: CDR1 LNHNV and CDR2 YYDKDF (reference sequence). The CDR3 DNA follows: TGTGCCACCAGCAGAGATCGAGGAGGAGAGACCCAGTACTTC. It is translated as CATSRDRGGETQYF.